These 32 T cell receptor beta chains originate from one sample sequenced in a study of T-cell memory formation after mild COVID-19. TCRdb reprocessed the 5' RACE reads via MiXCR and lists one record per CDR3 protein. Among under 35,000 distinct CDR3 sequences listed, 6.5% to 9% were seen once. Sequenced material: PBMCs or a T cell subset sorted from them (not recorded which). The receptors come from an adult woman who had mild COVID-19 (a few samples of this study predate the infection). Cell type and time point are not known.

This clonotype was detected many times. This chain connects TRBV20-1 to TRBJ1-1; D may be TRBD1 (5 bases). The CDR3 spans 15 residues. V was shortened by 0 bases and J by 0 bases, with 11 bases between the two germline ends. Per germline, CDR1 DFQATT and CDR2 SNEGSKA (reference sequence). The CDR3 is CSARDPSRVNTEAFF. The CDR3, as DNA: TGCAGTGCTAGAGATCCCTCCAGGGTGAACACTGAAGCTTTCTTT.

Ten or more counts support this clonotype. The chain couples TRBV10-3 to TRBJ2-1; tentative D call: TRBD2 (5 bases). The V end lost 6 bases, the J end lost 9 bases, and 15 bases lay between the germline ends. The CDR3 spans 13 residues. Germline V CDR1 and CDR2: ENHRY, SYGVKD. The CDR3 DNA reads TGTGCCATCAGGAGTAGCAAAGAGGGTGAGCAGTTCTTC. Protein: CAIRSSKEGEQFF.

In its sample, this clonotype ranks as medium-sized (0.01 to 0.1%). V usage is TRBV30 and J usage is TRBJ2-1; 9 nucleotides line up with TRBD2. V trimming: 3 bases; J trimming: 8 bases; junction bases outside the gene matches: 11. The germline V gene encodes CDR1 GTSNPN and CDR2 SVGIG (reference sequence). The CDR3 totals 15 residues. The CDR3 nucleotides are TGTGCCTGGAGGACGAGGCGGGAGGGAAGGTATGAGCAGTTCTTC. The encoded protein is CAWRTRREGRYEQFF.

This clonotype has at least ten counts. The gene calls are TRBV15 and TRBJ2-5; D is ambiguous. Germline CDR1 reads LNHNV; CDR2 reads YYDKDF (reference sequence). V was trimmed by 0 bases and J by 4 bases, leaving 3 bases between them. This CDR3 contains 12 residues. CDR3 coding DNA: TGTGCCACCAGCAGAGAGCCAGAGACCCAGTACTTC. Its protein is CATSREPETQYF.

This clonotype was counted ten times or more. J is TRBJ2-5 and V is TRBV6-2 or TRBV6-3; 7 nucleotides agree with TRBD2. The germline V gene encodes CDR1 MNHEY and CDR2 SVGEGT. CDR3 length: 14 amino acids. Trimming at V came to 2 bases and at J to 5 bases, leaving 5 bases not matched to a gene. CDR3 protein: CASSYAGVVETQYF. The CDR3 region has the DNA TGTGCCAGCAGTTACGCGGGGGTCGTGGAGACCCAGTACTTC.

This clonotype was recorded many times. In nucleotides, the CDR3 is TGTGCCATCAAACAGTTTAACACCGGGGAGCTGTTTTTT. Translated, it gives CAIKQFNTGELFF. V is TRBV10-3 and J is TRBJ2-2; no clear D. The CDR3 contains 13 residues. V dropped 7 bases and J dropped 2 bases, with 8 bases sitting between them. CDR1 ENHRY and CDR2 SYGVKD come from the germline V gene.

This clonotype was observed many times. V gene TRBV4-2 combines with J gene TRBJ2-3; D tentatively reads TRBD1 or TRBD2 (6 bases each). CDR3 size: 17 residues. CDR1 and CDR2 from the germline V gene are LGHNA and YNFKEQ. V lost 0 bases, J lost 3 bases, and 16 bases lay in between. The CDR3 region has the DNA TGTGCCAGCAGCCAAGATGTCCGGGGGCGGAGTACAGATACGCAGTATTTT. Translating it yields CASSQDVRGRSTDTQYF.

This clonotype was recorded at least ten times. V usage is TRBV4-1 and J usage is TRBJ2-1; TRBD2 matches at 14 bases. This CDR3 contains 17 residues. V was pared by 4 bases and J by 9 bases, with 11 bases of the junction left unmatched. CDR1 is MGHRA, CDR2 YSYEKL, per germline. CDR3 amino acids: CASSPGQTSGRGGEQFF. In DNA, the CDR3 is TGCGCCAGCAGCCCCGGGCAGACTAGCGGGAGGGGGGGTGAGCAGTTCTTC.

J is TRBJ1-1 and V is TRBV4-3, with TRBD1 matching over 7 bases. Germline lookup yields CDR1 LGHNA and CDR2 YSLEER. This CDR3 region has 15 residues. Trimming removed 0 bases from V and 5 bases from J; junction bases left unmatched: 6. The CDR3 spells CASSQEDRRGTEAFF. CDR3 in DNA: TGCGCCAGCAGCCAAGAGGACAGGAGGGGGACTGAAGCTTTCTTT.

This clonotype was counted ten times or more. The rearrangement joins TRBV6-2 or TRBV6-3 to TRBJ2-1; TRBD1 aligns across 7 bases. This CDR3 has 14 residues. The V gene's germline CDR1 is MNHEY and CDR2 SVGEGT. Trimming at V came to 4 bases and at J to 0 bases, leaving 0 bases not matched to a gene. Written as DNA, the CDR3 is TGTGCCAGCAGTTGGGACAGCTCCTACAATGAGCAGTTCTTC. It specifies CASSWDSSYNEQFF.

This clonotype was picked up many times. The J gene is TRBJ2-3, the V gene TRBV6-2 or TRBV6-3; TRBD2 matches at 8 bases. Germline V CDR1 and CDR2: MNHEY, SVGEGT. The trim removed 0 bases at V and 6 bases at J, leaving 14 bases unmatched. CDR3 length: 18 amino acids. The CDR3 sequence: CASSYSRISGTIDDTQYF. CDR3 DNA sequence: TGTGCCAGCAGTTACTCTCGCATTAGCGGGACGATTGATGATACGCAGTATTTT.

This clonotype was recorded many times. The chain uses TRBV25-1 and TRBJ1-5; possibly TRBD1 for D (5 bases). Between the trimmed V and J ends, which lost 9 bases and 2 bases, there was a span of 17 bases. Germline V gives CDR1 MGHDK, CDR2 SYGVNS. CDR3 size: 15 residues. CDR3 bases: TGTGCCAGTGGTTCAGACAGTGGGGGCAATCAGCCCCAGCATTTT. Translating it yields CASGSDSGGNQPQHF.

This clonotype was observed many times. The chain is built from TRBV3-1 and TRBJ2-1, with a possible D match to TRBD1 (6 bases). Germline lookup yields CDR1 LGHDT and CDR2 YNNKEL (reference sequence). V lost 1 base, J lost 2 bases, and 15 bases lay in between. The CDR3 is 17 amino acids. The CDR3 sequence is CASSQGLGQNTYNEQFF. For the CDR3, the DNA is TGTGCCAGCAGCCAAGGACTTGGACAGAACACCTACAATGAGCAGTTCTTC.

This clonotype was observed at least ten times. The V gene is TRBV9, the J gene TRBJ2-5, with TRBD2 matching over 11 bases. The CDR3 is made up of 15 amino acids. With V trimmed by 2 bases and J by 4 bases, 4 bases remained unmatched. Germline V CDR1 and CDR2: SGDLS, YYNGEE. As DNA, the CDR3 is TGTGCCAGCAGCGTCTCGCTAGCGGGAGGAGAGACCCAGTACTTC. Amino acid sequence: CASSVSLAGGETQYF.

This clonotype was recorded at least ten times. The chain joins TRBV4-3 to TRBJ2-7; 9 bases are shared with TRBD1. In germline, CDR1 is LGHNA, CDR2 YSLEER. The CDR3 is 16 amino acids. V shed 3 bases and J 5 bases; nucleotides not matched to a gene: 11. CDR3 in DNA: TGCGCCAGCAGCCATTGGGGGACAGGGAAGCGAAACGAGCAGTACTTC. Translated, it gives CASSHWGTGKRNEQYF.

There are many counts of this clonotype. The chain has TRBV27 and TRBJ2-2; 7 bases are a match to TRBD2. The CDR3 is 14 amino acids. Unmatched junction bases numbered 4, after V lost 7 bases and J lost 2 bases. Germline V lookup: CDR1 MNHEY, CDR2 SMNVEV (reference sequence). CDR3: CASTRGRNTGELFF. The CDR3 DNA sequence: TGTGCCAGCACTCGCGGGAGAAACACCGGGGAGCTGTTTTTT.

This clonotype occurred many times. The chain combines TRBV20-1 with TRBJ2-1; 8 nucleotides match TRBD2. The V segment lost 4 bases and the J segment 6 bases; nucleotides outside the gene matches: 8. The germline CDR1 and CDR2 sequences are DFQATT and SNEGSKA (reference sequence). The CDR3 length is 14 residues. The CDR3 loop reads CSANRGLVPNEQFF. The CDR3, as DNA: TGCAGTGCTAACCGGGGACTAGTGCCCAATGAGCAGTTCTTC.

This clonotype has at least ten counts. V is TRBV18 and J is TRBJ2-1; D unresolved. This CDR3 contains 13 residues. Trimming removed 2 bases from V and 3 bases from J, with 5 bases in between. The germline gives CDR1 KGHSH, CDR2 LQKENI. CDR3 protein: CASSPDSYNEQFF. The DNA of the CDR3 is TGTGCCAGCTCACCAGATAGCTACAATGAGCAGTTCTTC.

This clonotype was seen ten or more times. The V and J genes are TRBV20-1 and TRBJ2-7, with 7 positions matching TRBD2. CDR1 and CDR2 from the germline V gene are DFQATT and SNEGSKA (reference sequence). The CDR3 covers 14 residues. V was clipped by 3 bases and J by 6 bases; unmatched bases: 11. In DNA form, the CDR3 reads TGCAGTGCTAGTCCAGGACTAGGTCGAGGCGAGCAGTACTTC. This sequence encodes CSASPGLGRGEQYF.

This clonotype came up many times. This chain joins TRBV12-5 and TRBJ2-2, with 9 bases fitting TRBD2. CDR1 and CDR2 (germline): LGHNT, FRNRAP. This CDR3 is built from 15 residues. V was pared by 0 bases and J by 5 bases, with 1 base of the junction left unmatched. CDR3 nucleotides: TGTGCTAGTGGTTTGGTTAGCGGGGGTACCGGGGAGCTGTTTTTT. It specifies CASGLVSGGTGELFF.

This clonotype was counted many times. This chain links TRBV6-6 with TRBJ2-3; 8 bases are shared with TRBD2. Unmatched junction bases numbered 5, after V lost 0 bases and J lost 3 bases. The germline V gene encodes CDR1 MNHNY and CDR2 SVGAGI (reference sequence). This CDR3 spans 16 amino acids. The CDR3 bases are TGTGCCAGCAGTTACTCGCATGCGGGGGGAACAGATACGCAGTATTTT. It translates to CASSYSHAGGTDTQYF.

This clonotype was detected many times. This chain connects TRBV29-1 to TRBJ1-1, with TRBD1 matching over 9 bases. Per germline, CDR1 SQVTM and CDR2 ANQGSEA. J lost 1 base, V lost 4 bases, and 7 bases had no gene match. The CDR3 totals 15 residues. The CDR3 sequence is CSVARTGESNTEAFF. Here the CDR3 DNA reads TGCAGCGTTGCCCGGACAGGGGAGTCGAACACTGAAGCTTTCTTT. Based on the CDR3 plus reference TRBV29-1 and TRBJ1-1, the full variable domain is SAVISQKPSRDICQRGTSLTIQCQVDSQVTMMFWYRQQPGQSLTLIATANQGSEATYESGFVIDKFPISRPNLTFSTLTVSNMSPEDSSIYLCSVARTGESNTEAFFGQGTRLTVV.

Worth noting for this clonotype: A much larger clone sits a single nucleotide away, making a read error possible. The genes are TRBV12-1 and TRBJ1-4. TRBV12-1 is listed as a pseudogene. The CDR3 extends over 15 amino acids. In nucleotides, the CDR3 is TGTGCCAGCAGATTTGAGGCAGGACCTCTTGAAAAACTGTTTTTT. Translated: CASRFEAGPLEKLFF.

This clonotype was seen repeatedly, ten times or more. The V call is TRBV2, the J call TRBJ1-5; D is unclear. The ends were cut back, 7 bases at V and 0 bases at J, with 7 bases in the middle. This CDR3 is 13 amino acids long. Germline V lookup: CDR1 SNHLY, CDR2 FYNNEI. Written as DNA, the CDR3 is TGTGCCAGCAAGATGGGTAGCAATCAGCCCCAGCATTTT. It codes for CASKMGSNQPQHF. The full variable domain, in which reference TRBV2 and TRBJ1-5 provide the parts outside the CDR3, is EPEVTQTPSHQVTQMGQEVILRCVPISNHLYFYWYRQILGQKVEFLVSFYNNEISEKSEIFDDQFSVERPDGSNFTLKIRSTKLEDSAMYFCASKMGSNQPQHFGDGTRLSIL.

This clonotype was picked up many times. The gene calls are TRBV4-2 and TRBJ1-1; D gene ambiguous. The CDR3 is made up of 13 amino acids. The ends were cut back, 4 bases at V and 3 bases at J, with 9 bases in the middle. CDR1 is LGHNA, CDR2 YNFKEQ, per germline. The CDR3 bases are TGTGCCAGCAGCCCGAGGCGGGACACTGAAGCTTTCTTT. It yields the protein CASSPRRDTEAFF.

Only one count was recorded for this clonotype. This rearrangement joins TRBV6-2 or TRBV6-3 to TRBJ2-1, with 7 bases fitting TRBD1. The V gene's germline CDR1 is MNHEY and CDR2 SVGEGT. CDR3 length equals 15 residues. V dropped 5 bases and J dropped 3; count of bases not matched to a gene: 7. The CDR3 DNA is TGTGCCAGCAGTGACCCGAGACAGGGCTACAATGAGCAGTTCTTC. Translation gives CASSDPRQGYNEQFF.

There are many counts of this clonotype. The chain recombines TRBV5-1 with TRBJ2-3, with D perhaps matching TRBD2 (6 bases). This CDR3 region has 15 residues. The V end lost 4 bases, the J end lost 6 bases, and 18 bases lay between the germline ends. In germline, CDR1 is SGHRS, CDR2 YFSETQ. CDR3 residues: CASSQEGLESDTQYF. DNA of the CDR3: TGCGCCAGCAGCCAGGAGGGGCTAGAATCGGATACGCAGTATTTT.

This clonotype was counted many times. This chain connects TRBV30 to TRBJ2-2; TRBD2 matches at 9 bases. Trimming at V came to 0 bases and at J to 6 bases, leaving 11 bases not matched to a gene. Germline-derived CDR1 and CDR2 are GTSNPN and SVGIG (reference sequence). There are 17 residues in the CDR3. The CDR3 loop reads CAWSVLLSGRGAGELFF. CDR3 sequence (DNA): TGTGCCTGGAGTGTCCTTCTTAGCGGGAGAGGGGCCGGGGAGCTGTTTTTT.

This clonotype was seen repeatedly, ten times or more. The V call is TRBV15, the J call TRBJ2-5; D gene uncertain. Germline CDR1 LNHNV, CDR2 YYDKDF (reference sequence). Deletions cut 0 bases from V and 5 bases from J, with 10 bases between. This CDR3 spans 14 amino acids. The CDR3 sequence is CATSRDNSPETQYF. In DNA, the CDR3 is TGTGCCACCAGCAGAGATAACAGCCCGGAGACCCAGTACTTC.

This clonotype was counted many times. This chain joins TRBV15 and TRBJ1-5, with D perhaps matching TRBD1 (5 bases). Trimming shortened V by 5 bases and J by 7 bases, and 15 bases separated the two germline ends. Germline loops: CDR1 LNHNV, CDR2 YYDKDF (reference sequence). CDR3 length equals 14 residues. The CDR3 coding sequence is TGTGCCACCAGCGGTCAGGGTTCTAGGCAGCCCCAGCATTTT. Translated, it gives CATSGQGSRQPQHF.

The table lists this clonotype with many counts. This sequence joins TRBV5-6 and TRBJ1-1; TRBD1 is a possible D gene (5 bases). The CDR3 loop spans 16 amino acids. Germline assignment: CDR1 SGHDT and CDR2 YYEEEE. V gave up 4 bases and J gave up 3 bases, with 19 bases separating them. The CDR3 region is CASSPPGWGRDTEAFF. For the CDR3, the DNA is TGTGCCAGCAGCCCCCCTGGTTGGGGGAGGGACACTGAAGCTTTCTTT.

Many counts were recorded for this clonotype. The chain combines TRBV24-1 with TRBJ1-5; tentatively, D is TRBD1 (6 bases). CDR3 length equals 15 residues. V was clipped by 6 bases and J by 1 base, with 12 bases between them. Germline CDR1 reads KGHDR; CDR2 reads SFDVKD. The CDR3 DNA is TGTGCCACCAGTAACGGGGGGCTGAGCAATCAGCCCCAGCATTTT. Its translation: CATSNGGLSNQPQHF.